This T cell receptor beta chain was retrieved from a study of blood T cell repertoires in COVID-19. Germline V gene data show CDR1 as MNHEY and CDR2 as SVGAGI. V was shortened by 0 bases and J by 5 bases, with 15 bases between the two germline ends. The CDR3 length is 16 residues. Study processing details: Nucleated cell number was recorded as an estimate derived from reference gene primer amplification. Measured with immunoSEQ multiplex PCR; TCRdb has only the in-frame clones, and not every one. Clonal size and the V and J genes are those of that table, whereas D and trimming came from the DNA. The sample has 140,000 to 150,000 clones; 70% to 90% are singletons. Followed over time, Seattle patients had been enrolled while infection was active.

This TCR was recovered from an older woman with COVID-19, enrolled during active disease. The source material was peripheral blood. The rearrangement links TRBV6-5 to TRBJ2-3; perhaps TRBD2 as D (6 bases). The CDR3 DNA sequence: TGTGCCAGCAGTTACTCGCGGGGACCGGGTGGAGATACGCAGTATTTT. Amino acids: CASSYSRGPGGDTQYF.